The T cell receptor (beta chain) described here comes from a study of cytomegalovirus exposure and HLA in healthy donors. Study-wide findings and caveats: With later analysis, a missense DCLRE1C variant became linked to TCR beta V- and J-gene trimming.

Nominally healthy donors provided the samples, though records likely missed some immune exposures. In the PCR, 60 Vbeta and 13 Jbeta primers were used. Measured with immunoSEQ multiplex PCR; TCRdb has only the in-frame clones, and not every one. The sample yields about 190,000 clones, almost 75% seen once. On this clone itself: Antigen specificity is unknown.

From germline, CDR1 is ENHRY and CDR2 SYGVKD. V lost 0 bases to trimming and J lost 6 bases, with 12 bases between them. CDR3 length: 15 amino acids. The chain joins TRBV10-3 to TRBJ1-5; a weak D match, TRBD1 (6 bases). Sequenced input: PBMCs. This sequence originates from a woman in her twenties or thirties in good health and CMV-seropositive. CDR3 bases: TGTGCCATCAGTGAGTCGCTGGGGGCCGGTCAGCCCCAGCATTTT. Amino acids: CAISESLGAGQPQHF.